The clone carrying this T cell receptor beta chain was observed a single time. This sample is part of a study of blood T cell repertoires in COVID-19. At the level of the study: Samples of COVID-19 (acute and convalescent) were obtained from the United States, Italy and Spain.

Methods used by the authors: Counts of nucleated cells, estimated from reference gene primer amplification, were obtained. Sequencing used immunoSEQ multiplex PCR; TCRdb keeps in-frame clones, though not all of them. V and J calls and clone size follow that table, whereas D and trimming were derived from the DNA. The table lists about 290,000 clones, around four fifths of them singletons. Germline CDR1 reads SEHNR; CDR2 reads FQNEAQ (reference sequence). This CDR3 is 17 amino acids long. Trimming took 5 bases from V and 3 from J, leaving 17 bases between them. This clonotype was sampled from a woman in her forties or fifties with active or convalescent COVID-19. The rearrangement uses TRBV7-9 and TRBJ1-6; weak D call: TRBD1 (6 bases). The material sequenced was peripheral blood. DNA of the CDR3: TGTGCCAGCAGCATATATCGGGGGGCCAACTATAATTCACCCCTCCACTTT. Its translation is CASSIYRGANYNSPLHF.